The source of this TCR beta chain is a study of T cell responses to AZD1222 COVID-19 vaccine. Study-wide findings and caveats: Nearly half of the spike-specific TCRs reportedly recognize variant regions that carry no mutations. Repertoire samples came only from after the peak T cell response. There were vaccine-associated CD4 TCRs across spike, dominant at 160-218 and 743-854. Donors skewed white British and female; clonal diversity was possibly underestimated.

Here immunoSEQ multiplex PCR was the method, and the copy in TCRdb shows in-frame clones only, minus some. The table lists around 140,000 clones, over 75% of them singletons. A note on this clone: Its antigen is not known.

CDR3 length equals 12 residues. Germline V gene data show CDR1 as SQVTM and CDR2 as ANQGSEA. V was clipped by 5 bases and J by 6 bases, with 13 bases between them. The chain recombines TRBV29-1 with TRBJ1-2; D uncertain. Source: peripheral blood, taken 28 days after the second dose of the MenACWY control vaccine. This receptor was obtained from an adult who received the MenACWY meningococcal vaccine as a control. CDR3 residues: CSVLLPSDGYTF. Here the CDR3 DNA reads TGCAGCGTTCTCCTTCCGTCGGATGGCTACACCTTC.